The next 16 T cell receptor beta chains were all read from a single sample in a study of Tregs in tolerant kidney transplant recipients. The protocol was immunoSEQ multiplex PCR, while the TCRdb copy is restricted to in-frame clones and leaves out a portion. The sample records about 88,000 clones, 90% to 95% being singletons. The sample taken for sequencing was CD8+ T cells from blood. The source of these receptors is a human donor in good health.

The V gene is TRBV2, the J gene TRBJ2-3; 14 bases match TRBD2. The CDR3 has 17 residues. Germline V gene data show CDR1 as SNHLY and CDR2 as FYNNEI. Germline trimming cut 5 bases from V and 4 bases from J; bases unmatched to any gene: 8. CDR3 bases: TGTGCCAGCAGTACGCGACTAGCGGGAGGGATTTCAGATACGCAGTATTTT. Protein product: CASSTRLAGGISDTQYF. Variable domain in full (rest from reference TRBV2 and TRBJ2-3): EPEVTQTPSHQVTQMGQEVILRCVPISNHLYFYWYRQILGQKVEFLVSFYNNEISEKSEIFDDQFSVERPDGSNFTLKIRSTKLEDSAMYFCASSTRLAGGISDTQYFGPGTRLTVL.

The J gene is TRBJ2-2, the V gene TRBV2; 14 bases match TRBD2. Germline CDR1 is SNHLY and CDR2 is FYNNEI. This CDR3 contains 19 residues. The J segment lost 1 base and the V segment lost 6 bases, leaving 10 bases of the junction unmatched. CDR3 sequence (DNA): TGTGCCAGCAGGGCCCCGGGACTAGCGGGAGTGGGGAACACCGGGGAGCTGTTTTTT. Amino acid sequence: CASRAPGLAGVGNTGELFF.

This chain joins TRBV7-9 and TRBJ1-1, with D perhaps TRBD1 (6 bases). Germline V CDR1 and CDR2: SEHNR, FQNEAQ (reference sequence). The CDR3 has 16 amino acids. Trimming cost V 2 bases and J 5 bases, with 18 bases left between them. As DNA, the CDR3 is TGTGCCAGCAGCTTAAGCGTTGGCAGGGGATGGACTGAAGCTTTCTTT. This translates into CASSLSVGRGWTEAFF.

The chain joins TRBV10-3 to TRBJ1-1; the D gene is possibly TRBD1 (5 bases). The CDR3 runs to 12 residues. The V gene lost 10 bases and the J gene lost 4 bases, with 13 bases spanning the gap. CDR1 is ENHRY, CDR2 SYGVKD, per germline. Here the CDR3 reads CATAEGSTEAFF. The CDR3 DNA follows: TGTGCCACAGCAGAGGGGAGCACTGAAGCTTTCTTT.

V gene TRBV7-8 combines with J gene TRBJ2-7; D is unresolved. The germline CDR1 and CDR2 sequences are SGHVS and FQNEAQ. The CDR3 sequence is 14 residues long. V shed 2 bases and J shed 2 bases, with 10 bases lying between them. The CDR3 sequence is CASSLLGNAYEQYF. The CDR3 nucleotides read TGTGCCAGCAGCTTACTGGGGAATGCCTACGAGCAGTACTTC.

The V call is TRBV6-5, the J call TRBJ1-1, with unresolved D. The germline gives CDR1 MNHEY, CDR2 SVGAGI. The germline V and J ends were trimmed by 3 bases and 1 base, with 9 bases remaining between them. The CDR3 contains 14 residues. CDR3 in DNA: TGTGCCAGCAGTTATTTTCTGTCGAACACTGAAGCTTTCTTT. It codes for CASSYFLSNTEAFF.

The chain links TRBV7-9 to TRBJ2-6; D gene unclear. The V gene lost 6 bases and the J gene lost 0 bases, with 9 bases spanning the gap. Germline V gene data show CDR1 as SEHNR and CDR2 as FQNEAQ (reference sequence). The CDR3 contains 15 residues. The CDR3 reads CASSPQSSGANVLTF. In DNA form, the CDR3 reads TGTGCCAGCAGTCCTCAGAGCTCTGGGGCCAACGTCCTGACTTTC.

CDR3: CASSTERGNQPQHF. The CDR3 bases are TGTGCCAGTAGTACAGAACGGGGGAATCAGCCCCAGCATTTT. The V gene is TRBV19, the J gene TRBJ1-5, with D possibly being TRBD1 (5 bases). Trimming shortened V by 4 bases and J by 4 bases, and 11 bases separated the two germline ends. The CDR3 runs to 14 residues. Germline CDR1 reads LNHDA; CDR2 reads SQIVND (reference sequence). The full variable domain, with the rest looked up from reference TRBV19 and TRBJ1-5, is DGGITQSPKYLFRKEGQNVTLSCEQNLNHDAMYWYRQDPGQGLRLIYYSQIVNDFQKGDIAEGYSVSREKKESFPLTVTSAQKNPTAFYLCASSTERGNQPQHFGDGTRLSIL.

The gene calls are TRBV6-5 and TRBJ2-7; 11 bases line up with TRBD2. V lost 6 bases to trimming and J lost 3 bases; unmatched junction nucleotides: 7. Per the germline V gene, CDR1 is MNHEY and CDR2 is SVGAGI. There are 15 residues in the CDR3. In nucleotides, the CDR3 is TGTGCCAGCAGCCCCCCGGGACTAGCGGACTACGAGCAGTACTTC. As protein: CASSPPGLADYEQYF.

The chain employs TRBV9 and TRBJ2-5; 11 bases align to TRBD1. Unmatched junction bases numbered 7, after V lost 4 bases and J lost 5 bases. Germline values: CDR1 SGDLS, CDR2 YYNGEE. CDR3 size: 15 residues. Here the CDR3 DNA reads TGTGCCAGCAGCCCCGGACAGGGGGCTTGGGAGACCCAGTACTTC. Protein sequence: CASSPGQGAWETQYF.

The V and J genes are TRBV19 and TRBJ2-1, with 9 bases that match TRBD2. The V gene's germline CDR1 is LNHDA and CDR2 SQIVND (reference sequence). The CDR3 totals 15 residues. V was clipped by 6 bases and J by 3 bases; unmatched bases: 6. The CDR3 region is CASRPPSGVYNEQFF. CDR3 DNA sequence: TGTGCCAGTAGACCACCTAGCGGGGTCTACAATGAGCAGTTCTTC.

V and J are TRBV5-1 and TRBJ2-7, with D possibly being TRBD2 (5 bases). In germline, CDR1 is SGHRS, CDR2 YFSETQ. This CDR3 is 17 amino acids long. The ends were cut back, 0 bases at V and 7 bases at J, with 23 bases in the middle. CDR3 sequence: CASSLAIRELWTGEQYF. DNA of the CDR3: TGCGCCAGCAGCTTGGCCATTAGGGAACTGTGGACGGGAGAGCAGTACTTC.

The chain is built from TRBV4-1 and TRBJ2-1, with TRBD2 matching over 15 bases. The CDR3 length is 16 residues. CDR1 MGHRA and CDR2 YSYEKL come from the germline V gene. The V segment lost 3 bases and the J segment 8 bases; nucleotides outside the gene matches: 5. CDR3 region: CASSHRGLAGGDEQFF. CDR3 nucleotide sequence: TGCGCCAGCAGCCACCGTGGACTAGCGGGAGGGGATGAGCAGTTCTTC.

J is TRBJ1-2 and V is TRBV7-8; a weak D match, TRBD1 (5 bases). The CDR3 runs to 16 residues. Germline-derived CDR1 and CDR2 are SGHVS and FQNEAQ. V shed 5 bases and J shed 4 bases, with 20 bases lying between them. CDR3 nucleotides: TGTGCCAGCAGCCCCTGGGACGGAAACGCGGCCTATGGCTACACCTTC. Encoded protein: CASSPWDGNAAYGYTF. The full variable domain, with the rest looked up from reference TRBV7-8 and TRBJ1-2, is GAGVSQSPRYKVAKRGQDVALRCDPISGHVSLFWYQQALGQGPEFLTYFQNEAQLDKSGLPSDRFFAERPEGSVSTLKIQRTQQEDSAVYLCASSPWDGNAAYGYTFGSGTRLTVV.

J is TRBJ2-7 and V is TRBV27, with D tentatively TRBD2 (6 bases). Germline V gene sequence: CDR1 MNHEY, CDR2 SMNVEV (reference sequence). Trimming removed 2 bases at V and 6 bases at J, with 14 bases between. The CDR3 runs to 14 residues. The CDR3 region is CASSLGGAGGEQYF. The CDR3 region has the DNA TGTGCCAGCAGTTTAGGCGGGGCCGGTGGCGAGCAGTACTTC.

The chain recombines TRBV10-3 with TRBJ2-7, with D possibly being TRBD1 or TRBD2 (5 bases each). Trimming took off 6 bases at V and 3 bases at J, with 15 bases between the two ends. From germline, CDR1 is ENHRY and CDR2 SYGVKD. This CDR3 has 14 amino acids. The CDR3 loop reads CAIRGVARDYEQYF. CDR3 bases: TGTGCCATCAGGGGGGTCGCGAGGGACTACGAGCAGTACTTC.